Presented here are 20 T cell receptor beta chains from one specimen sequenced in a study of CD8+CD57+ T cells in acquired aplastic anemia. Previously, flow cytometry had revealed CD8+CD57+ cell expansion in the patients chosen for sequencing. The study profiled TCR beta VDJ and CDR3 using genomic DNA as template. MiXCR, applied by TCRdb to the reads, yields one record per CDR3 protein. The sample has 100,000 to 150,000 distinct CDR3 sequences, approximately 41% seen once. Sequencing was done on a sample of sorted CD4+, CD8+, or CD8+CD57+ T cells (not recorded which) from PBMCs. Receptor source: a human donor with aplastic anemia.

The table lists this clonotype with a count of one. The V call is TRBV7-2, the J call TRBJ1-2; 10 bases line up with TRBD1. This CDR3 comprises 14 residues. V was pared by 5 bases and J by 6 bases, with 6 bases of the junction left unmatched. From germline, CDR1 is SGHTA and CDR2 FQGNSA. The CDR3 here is CASSQRQGADGYTF. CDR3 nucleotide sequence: TGTGCCAGCAGCCAAAGACAGGGGGCGGATGGCTACACCTTC.

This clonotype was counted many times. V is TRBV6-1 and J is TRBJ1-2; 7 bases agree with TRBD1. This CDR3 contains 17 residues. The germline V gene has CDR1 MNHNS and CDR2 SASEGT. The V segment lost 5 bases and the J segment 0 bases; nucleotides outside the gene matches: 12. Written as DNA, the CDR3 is TGTGCCAGCAGTCGTGGAGCGACAGGGAAGGCTAACTATGGCTACACCTTC. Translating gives CASSRGATGKANYGYTF.

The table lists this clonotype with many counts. The CDR3 here is CASSMGGPRTGELFF. CDR3 sequence (DNA): TGTGCCAGCTCGATGGGGGGGCCGAGGACCGGGGAGCTGTTTTTT. The J gene is TRBJ2-2, the V gene TRBV19, with D maybe TRBD2 (7 bases). This CDR3 has 15 amino acids. Germline CDR1 reads LNHDA; CDR2 reads SQIVND (reference sequence). The V gene lost 9 bases and the J gene lost 5 bases, with 19 bases spanning the gap.

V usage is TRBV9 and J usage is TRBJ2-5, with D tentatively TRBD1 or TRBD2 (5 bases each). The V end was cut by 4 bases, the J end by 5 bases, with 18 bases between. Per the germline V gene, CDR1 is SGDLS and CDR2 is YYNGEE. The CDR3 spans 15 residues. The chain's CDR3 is CASSSGTRSWETQYF. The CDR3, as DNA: TGTGCCAGCAGCTCGGGGACCAGAAGTTGGGAGACCCAGTACTTC.

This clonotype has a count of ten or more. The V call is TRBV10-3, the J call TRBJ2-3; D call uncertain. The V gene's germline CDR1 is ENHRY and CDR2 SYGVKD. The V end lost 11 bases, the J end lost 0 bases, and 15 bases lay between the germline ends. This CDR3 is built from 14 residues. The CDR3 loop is CAAVAGSSTDTQYF. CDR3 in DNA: TGTGCCGCCGTAGCCGGATCTAGCACAGATACGCAGTATTTT.

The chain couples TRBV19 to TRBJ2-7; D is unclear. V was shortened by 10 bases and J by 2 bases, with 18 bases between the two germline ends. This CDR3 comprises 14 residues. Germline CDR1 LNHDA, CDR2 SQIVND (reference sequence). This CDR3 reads CATRGRTDTYEQYF. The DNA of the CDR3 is TGTGCCACCCGCGGACGGACGGATACCTACGAGCAGTACTTC.

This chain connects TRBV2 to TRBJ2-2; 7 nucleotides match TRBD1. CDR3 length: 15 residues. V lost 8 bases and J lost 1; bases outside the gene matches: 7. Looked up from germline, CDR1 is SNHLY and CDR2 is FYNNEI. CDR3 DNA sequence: TGTGCCAGCGGGAAGGGACAGCGGAACACCGGGGAGCTGTTTTTT. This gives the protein CASGKGQRNTGELFF.

The CDR3: CASSEDGVRSPLHF. In nucleotides, the CDR3 is TGTGCCAGCAGTGAGGATGGGGTCAGATCACCCCTCCACTTT. The chain couples TRBV2 to TRBJ1-6, with D unresolved. V was clipped by 3 bases and J by 10 bases, with 13 bases between them. CDR1 is SNHLY and CDR2 is FYNNEI in the germline V gene. The CDR3 has 14 amino acids.

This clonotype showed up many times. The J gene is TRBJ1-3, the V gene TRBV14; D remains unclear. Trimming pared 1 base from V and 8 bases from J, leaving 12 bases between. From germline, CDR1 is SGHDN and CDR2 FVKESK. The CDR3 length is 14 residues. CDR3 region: CASSQGYHGHTIYF. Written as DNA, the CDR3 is TGTGCCAGCAGCCAAGGATACCACGGGCACACCATATATTTT.

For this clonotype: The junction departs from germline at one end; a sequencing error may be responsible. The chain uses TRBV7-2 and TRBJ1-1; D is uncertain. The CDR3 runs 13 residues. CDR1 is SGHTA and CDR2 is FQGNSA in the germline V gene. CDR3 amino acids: CTSSPMKNAEAFF. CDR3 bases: TGTACCAGCAGCCCGATGAAGAACGCTGAAGCTTTCTTT.

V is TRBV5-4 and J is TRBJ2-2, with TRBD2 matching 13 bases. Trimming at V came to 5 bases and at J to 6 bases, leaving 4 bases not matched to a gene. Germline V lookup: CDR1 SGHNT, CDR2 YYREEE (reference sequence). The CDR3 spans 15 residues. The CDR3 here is CASREGLAGPGELFF. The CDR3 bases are TGTGCCAGCAGAGAGGGACTAGCGGGGCCCGGGGAGCTGTTTTTT.

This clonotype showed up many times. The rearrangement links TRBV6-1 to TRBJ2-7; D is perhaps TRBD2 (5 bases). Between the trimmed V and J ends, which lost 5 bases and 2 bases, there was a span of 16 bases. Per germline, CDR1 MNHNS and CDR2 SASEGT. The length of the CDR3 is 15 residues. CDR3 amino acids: CASSRVPREAYEQYF. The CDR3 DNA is TGTGCCAGCAGTCGAGTTCCTCGGGAAGCCTACGAGCAGTACTTC.

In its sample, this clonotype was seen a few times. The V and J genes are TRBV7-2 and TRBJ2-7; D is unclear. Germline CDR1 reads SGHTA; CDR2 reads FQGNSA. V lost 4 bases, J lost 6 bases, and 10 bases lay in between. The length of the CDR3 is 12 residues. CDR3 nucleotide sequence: TGTGCCAGCAGCTCAACCCCAGGCGAGCAGTACTTC. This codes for CASSSTPGEQYF.

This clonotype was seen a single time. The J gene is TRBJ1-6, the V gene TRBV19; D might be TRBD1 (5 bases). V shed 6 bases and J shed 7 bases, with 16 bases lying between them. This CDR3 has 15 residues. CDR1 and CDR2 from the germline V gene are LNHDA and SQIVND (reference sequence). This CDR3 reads CASRTAGGRNSPLHF. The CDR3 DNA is TGTGCCAGTAGGACCGCCGGGGGGAGGAATTCACCCCTCCACTTT.

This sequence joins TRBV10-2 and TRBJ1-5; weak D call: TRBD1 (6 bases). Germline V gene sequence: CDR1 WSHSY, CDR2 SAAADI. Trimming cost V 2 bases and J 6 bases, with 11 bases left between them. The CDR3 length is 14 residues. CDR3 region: CASSEPGGTQPQHF. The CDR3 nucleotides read TGCGCCAGCAGTGAGCCTGGGGGCACTCAGCCCCAGCATTTT.

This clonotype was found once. The DNA for the CDR3 is TGCGCCAGCAGTCCGTTTGGAGGGGGCGGACAGCCCCAGCATTTT. Protein: CASSPFGGGGQPQHF. The chain is built from TRBV5-1 and TRBJ1-5; 7 bases agree with TRBD1. This CDR3 contains 15 residues. The germline V gene encodes CDR1 SGHRS and CDR2 YFSETQ. V gave up 5 bases and J gave up 7 bases; unmatched junction bases: 12.

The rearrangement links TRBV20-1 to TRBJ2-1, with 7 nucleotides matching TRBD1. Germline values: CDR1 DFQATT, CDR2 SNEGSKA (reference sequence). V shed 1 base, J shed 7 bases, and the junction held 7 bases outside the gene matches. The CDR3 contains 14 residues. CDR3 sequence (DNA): TGCAGTGCTAGAGTAGGGGGCGCGGAAAATGAGCAGTTCTTC. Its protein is CSARVGGAENEQFF.

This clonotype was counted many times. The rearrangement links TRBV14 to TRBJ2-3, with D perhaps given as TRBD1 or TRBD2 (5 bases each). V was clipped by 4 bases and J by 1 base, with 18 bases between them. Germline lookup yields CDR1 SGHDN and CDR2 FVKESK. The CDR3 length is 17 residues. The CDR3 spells CASSPNAGASRTDTQYF. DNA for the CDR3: TGTGCCAGCAGCCCGAATGCTGGGGCTAGCCGCACAGATACGCAGTATTTT.

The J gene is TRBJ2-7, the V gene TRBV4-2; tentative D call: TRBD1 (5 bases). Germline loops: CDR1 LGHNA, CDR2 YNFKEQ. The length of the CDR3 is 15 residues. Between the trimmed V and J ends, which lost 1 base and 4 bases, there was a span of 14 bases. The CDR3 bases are TGTGCCAGCAGCCAAGGGGGCAGGAACGAATACGAGCAGTACTTC. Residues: CASSQGGRNEYEQYF.

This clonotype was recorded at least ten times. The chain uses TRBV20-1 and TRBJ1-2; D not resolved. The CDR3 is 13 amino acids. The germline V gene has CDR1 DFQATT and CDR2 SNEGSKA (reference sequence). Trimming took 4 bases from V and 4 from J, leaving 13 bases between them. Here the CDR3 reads CSATIKRTYGYTF. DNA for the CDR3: TGCAGTGCTACCATTAAAAGGACCTATGGCTACACCTTC.